What follows are 32 T cell receptor beta chains derived from one specimen sequenced in a study of OX40 agonist ivuxolimab in advanced cancers. Only in-frame clones appear in the TCRdb table, and some are missing; sequencing was by immunoSEQ multiplex PCR. This sample has approximately 69,000 clones, with 70% to 90% found just once. Sample: CD4+ or CD8+ T cells sorted from blood, taken in a trial of the OX40 agonist ivuxolimab. These TCRs come from an adult with an advanced solid tumor such as melanoma, head and neck, liver or kidney cancer.

This clone occurred a few times. The chain carries TRBV4-3 and TRBJ2-4; 11 bases fit TRBD2. J gave up 7 bases and V 1 base, and 9 bases lay outside the gene matches. Germline V gene lookup returns CDR1 LGHNA and CDR2 YSLEER. This CDR3 region has 17 residues. CDR3 bases: TGCGCCAGCAGCCAAGTACTAGCGGGAGTCGTTGGGAACATTCAGTACTTC. Translating gives CASSQVLAGVVGNIQYF.

This clone occurred a few times. Germline and junction disagree at one end, which may indicate a read error. The rearrangement joins TRBV7-2 to TRBJ1-1, with TRBD1 as a possible D gene (6 bases). CDR3 length: 13 amino acids. The germline CDR1 and CDR2 sequences are SGHTA and FQGNSA. CDR3 amino acids: CASSLFGQGRTVF. The CDR3 DNA is TGTGCCAGCAGCTTATTCGGGCAGGGGAGGACGGTCTTT.

The chain combines TRBV5-1 with TRBJ1-4; 8 bases are a match to TRBD1. The germline CDR1 and CDR2 sequences are SGHRS and YFSETQ. Trimming removed 3 bases from V and 7 bases from J; junction bases left unmatched: 8. This CDR3 is 15 amino acids long. CDR3 sequence reads: CASSSRQGPTEKLFF. The CDR3 DNA is TGCGCCAGCAGCTCCAGACAGGGGCCGACTGAAAAACTGTTTTTT.

This clone was seen just once. This chain connects TRBV2 to TRBJ2-5; either TRBD1 or TRBD2 may fit D (6 bases each). V was shortened by 2 bases and J by 4 bases, with 11 bases between the two germline ends. This CDR3 spans 14 amino acids. The V gene's germline CDR1 is SNHLY and CDR2 FYNNEI. As DNA, the CDR3 is TGTGCCAGCAGTGAACTGGGGGGCACAGAGACCCAGTACTTC. Amino acid sequence: CASSELGGTETQYF.

The DNA of the CDR3 is TGTGCCAGCAGATCGGACAGGGCCATGGGTAATTCACCCCTCCACTTT. This codes for CASRSDRAMGNSPLHF. The rearrangement links TRBV5-4 to TRBJ1-6, with TRBD1 matching over 8 bases. The J segment lost 6 bases and the V segment lost 5 bases, leaving 10 bases of the junction unmatched. The V gene's germline CDR1 is SGHNT and CDR2 YYREEE (reference sequence). The CDR3 extends over 16 amino acids.

The chain is built from TRBV5-1 and TRBJ2-3; D remains ambiguous. With 3 bases removed from V and 2 bases from J, the gap between germline ends came to 13 bases. CDR1 and CDR2 (germline): SGHRS, YFSETQ. The CDR3 spans 15 residues. The CDR3 coding sequence is TGCGCCAGCAGCTCGGTGGTCGGAAACACAGATACGCAGTATTTT. This gives the protein CASSSVVGNTDTQYF.

The V gene is TRBV7-2, the J gene TRBJ2-2, with 7 bases aligning to TRBD2. The CDR3 covers 14 residues. From germline, CDR1 is SGHTA and CDR2 FQGNSA. J was trimmed by 4 bases and V by 5 bases; bases with no gene match: 4. CDR3: CASSRLAGTGELFF. In nucleotides, the CDR3 is TGTGCCAGCAGCCGACTAGCCGGCACCGGGGAGCTGTTTTTT.

This chain connects TRBV10-3 to TRBJ2-3; TRBD2 is a possible D gene (5 bases). Trimming took off 2 bases at V and 2 bases at J, with 14 bases between the two ends. Germline CDR1 reads ENHRY; CDR2 reads SYGVKD. This CDR3 is built from 16 residues. CDR3 DNA: TGTGCCATCAGTGAGGGAGGTAGGGAAGACACAGATACGCAGTATTTT. Translated, it gives CAISEGGREDTDTQYF.

The chain carries TRBV10-3 and TRBJ1-1; no firm D call. With 6 bases removed from V and 1 base from J, the gap between germline ends came to 3 bases. Per germline, CDR1 ENHRY and CDR2 SYGVKD. The CDR3 runs 11 residues. For the CDR3, the DNA is TGTGCCATCAGAGAGAACACTGAAGCTTTCTTT. This gives the protein CAIRENTEAFF.

This sequence joins TRBV2 and TRBJ2-1, with 9 nucleotides matching TRBD2. Germline CDR1 reads SNHLY; CDR2 reads FYNNEI. Trimming cost V 7 bases and J 2 bases; bases outside gene matches: 27. This CDR3 comprises 22 residues. The CDR3 sequence: CASNTLYRGRDWLAGTYNEQFF. CDR3 nucleotides: TGTGCCAGCAACACACTTTACAGGGGAAGGGATTGGCTAGCGGGGACCTACAATGAGCAGTTCTTC.

The rearrangement joins TRBV5-1 to TRBJ1-2; 9 bases are a match to TRBD1. CDR3 length: 16 residues. The junction had 12 bases not matched to a gene; V was cut back by 5 bases and J by 4 bases. Germline CDR1 reads SGHRS; CDR2 reads YFSETQ. CDR3 nucleotides: TGCGCCAGCAGAGAGCTTACAGGGGGCGCTGGCTATGGCTACACCTTC. Its translation: CASRELTGGAGYGYTF.

The chain joins TRBV18 to TRBJ1-5; tentatively, D is TRBD1 (6 bases). The germline V and J ends were trimmed by 8 bases and 7 bases, with 12 bases remaining between them. Germline lookup yields CDR1 KGHSH and CDR2 LQKENI. The CDR3 consists of 12 residues. The CDR3 is CASIRTVQPQHF. In nucleotides, the CDR3 is TGTGCCAGCATCCGGACAGTCCAGCCCCAGCATTTT.

This chain connects TRBV5-4 to TRBJ1-1; 9 bases line up with TRBD1. The germline V gene encodes CDR1 SGHNT and CDR2 YYREEE (reference sequence). The CDR3 covers 14 residues. In DNA, the CDR3 is TGTGCAGTGACAGGGGGGGTCACGGACACTGAAGCTTTCTTT. Translated, it gives CAVTGGVTDTEAFF.

The CDR3 here is CASKAYGGRNQPQHF. The CDR3 region has the DNA TGTGCCAGCAAGGCCTACGGGGGGCGCAATCAGCCCCAGCATTTT. This chain joins TRBV28 and TRBJ1-5, with a possible D match to TRBD1 (6 bases). The CDR3 sequence is 15 residues long. Trimming stripped 7 bases from V and 2 bases from J, with 15 bases between. Per germline, CDR1 MDHEN and CDR2 SYDVKM.

The V call is TRBV5-1, the J call TRBJ2-6; D gene unclear. There are 14 residues in the CDR3. V shed 6 bases and J shed 1 base, with 8 bases lying between them. The germline gives CDR1 SGHRS, CDR2 YFSETQ. CDR3 in DNA: TGCGCCAGCACCCTGGGGTCTGGGGCCAACGTCCTGACTTTC. Translating gives CASTLGSGANVLTF.

As regards this clone: Other DNA sequences in the same sample also yield this CDR3. This chain joins TRBV5-1 and TRBJ1-5; 12 nucleotides line up with TRBD1. V lost 3 bases to trimming and J lost 6 bases; unmatched junction nucleotides: 4. The CDR3 is made up of 15 amino acids. Germline CDR1 is SGHRS and CDR2 is YFSETQ. CDR3 coding DNA: TGCGCCAGCAGCTCGGGACAGGGGGCAGGTCAGCCCCAGCATTTT. This translates into CASSSGQGAGQPQHF.

The CDR3 nucleotides are TGTGCCAGCAGCTTGGGGCCGGAACAGGGTTACGAGCAGTACTTC. This sequence encodes CASSLGPEQGYEQYF. This chain uses TRBV5-6 with TRBJ2-7, with a weak D call TRBD1 (6 bases). V shed 0 bases and J shed 4 bases, with 14 bases lying between them. This CDR3 is 15 amino acids long. Germline CDR1 and CDR2: SGHDT and YYEEEE.

This sequence joins TRBV19 and TRBJ2-1, with TRBD2 identical over 8 bases. Germline CDR1 is LNHDA and CDR2 is SQIVND (reference sequence). V shed 9 bases and J 7 bases; nucleotides not matched to a gene: 8. The CDR3 runs to 13 residues. As DNA, the CDR3 is TGTGCCAGCCAGCAGCGGGAGAATAATGAGCAGTTCTTC. Residues: CASQQRENNEQFF.

The count of this clone is one. The chain carries TRBV11-2 and TRBJ2-7; D possibly uses TRBD1 or TRBD2 (5 bases each). V lost 0 bases and J 2 bases, leaving 14 bases between the germline ends. The CDR3 covers 16 residues. Germline CDR1 and CDR2: SGHAT and FQNNGV. The CDR3 sequence: CASSLDEGTPAYEQYF. The CDR3 region has the DNA TGTGCCAGCAGCTTAGATGAGGGGACCCCCGCCTACGAGCAGTACTTC.

The V gene is TRBV29-1, the J gene TRBJ2-6, with TRBD1 matching over 10 bases. Germline V gene data show CDR1 as SQVTM and CDR2 as ANQGSEA. This CDR3 spans 19 amino acids. Losses at the gene ends were 3 bases for V and 1 base for J; bases not matched to a gene: 12. The CDR3 sequence is CSVELHSGTGVSGANVLTF. The CDR3 DNA reads as TGCAGCGTTGAGCTGCATTCCGGGACAGGGGTGTCTGGGGCCAACGTCCTGACTTTC.

J is TRBJ1-1 and V is TRBV7-9; 7 bases fit TRBD1. Germline assignment: CDR1 SEHNR and CDR2 FQNEAQ (reference sequence). The CDR3 runs to 17 residues. With 5 bases clipped from V and 6 bases from J, the junction kept 18 bases outside the gene matches. CDR3 region: CASSKDRLQGRVPEAFF. The CDR3 DNA reads as TGTGCCAGCAGCAAGGACAGGCTTCAGGGTCGGGTTCCTGAAGCTTTCTTT. The whole variable domain, remainder taken from reference TRBV7-9 and TRBJ1-1, is DTGVSQNPRHKITKRGQNVTFRCDPISEHNRLYWYRQTLGQGPEFLTYFQNEAQLEKSRLLSDRFSAERPKGSFSTLEIQRTEQGDSAMYLCASSKDRLQGRVPEAFFGQGTRLTVV.

This clone was seen more than once but under ten times. The chain employs TRBV10-3 and TRBJ1-6; D may be TRBD1 (5 bases). CDR1 is ENHRY, CDR2 SYGVKD, per germline. This CDR3 has 13 amino acids. V was shortened by 7 bases and J by 7 bases, with 11 bases between the two germline ends. The CDR3 DNA is TGTGCCATCAATCGGGACGGAAATTCACCCCTCCACTTT. This sequence encodes CAINRDGNSPLHF.

The chain combines TRBV29-1 with TRBJ2-1; a possible D gene is TRBD2 (5 bases). Germline CDR1 is SQVTM and CDR2 is ANQGSEA. This CDR3 spans 11 amino acids. The V end was cut by 6 bases, the J end by 10 bases, with 13 bases between. In DNA form, the CDR3 reads TGCAGCGTCGGACTGACACCGGAGCAGTTCTTC. Its protein product is CSVGLTPEQFF.

The rearrangement links TRBV7-9 to TRBJ2-7; D is possibly TRBD2 (6 bases). The CDR3 runs to 17 residues. The germline V gene has CDR1 SEHNR and CDR2 FQNEAQ (reference sequence). Trimming took off 1 base at V and 3 bases at J, with 19 bases between the two ends. In DNA, the CDR3 is TGTGCCAGCAGCTTAGAGTATTACGGTAGCGGAAGCTACGAGCAGTACTTC. Protein product: CASSLEYYGSGSYEQYF.

V and J are TRBV7-6 and TRBJ1-3, with TRBD1 as a possible D gene (6 bases). V was pared by 1 base and J by 0 bases, with 10 bases between. The CDR3 totals 16 residues. Germline loops: CDR1 SGHVS, CDR2 FNYEAQ. The chain's CDR3 is CASSLEGTISGNTIYF. CDR3 in DNA: TGTGCCAGCAGCTTAGAAGGGACAATCTCTGGAAACACCATATATTTT.

V and J are TRBV19 and TRBJ1-2; D possibly corresponds to TRBD1 (5 bases). V was shortened by 6 bases and J by 4 bases, with 18 bases between the two germline ends. The CDR3 loop spans 15 amino acids. Germline V gives CDR1 LNHDA, CDR2 SQIVND (reference sequence). The CDR3 reads CASRAPGPRVYGYTF. The CDR3 coding sequence is TGTGCCAGTAGGGCCCCAGGGCCGCGGGTCTATGGCTACACCTTC.

The V call is TRBV4-3, the J call TRBJ2-7, with D perhaps given as TRBD1 or TRBD2 (5 bases each). CDR3 length: 14 residues. The germline CDR1 and CDR2 sequences are LGHNA and YSLEER. V lost 0 bases to trimming and J lost 12 bases, with 18 bases between them. CDR3 DNA: TGCGCCAGCAGCCAAGAGCCCCGGGGCCATTCCCTGTACTTC. Residues: CASSQEPRGHSLYF.

V is TRBV2 and J is TRBJ2-3, with D perhaps TRBD1 or TRBD2 (5 bases each). Germline-derived CDR1 and CDR2 are SNHLY and FYNNEI. The length of the CDR3 is 14 residues. The germline V and J ends were trimmed by 8 bases and 3 bases, with 15 bases remaining between them. CDR3 region: CASGGRQETDTQYF. DNA of the CDR3: TGTGCCAGCGGGGGACGGCAGGAGACAGATACGCAGTATTTT.

This chain uses TRBV14 with TRBJ1-2, with TRBD1 as a possible D gene (5 bases). The CDR3 is 14 amino acids. Per germline, CDR1 SGHDN and CDR2 FVKESK. Trimming pared 4 bases from V and 8 bases from J, leaving 17 bases between. The CDR3 protein is CASSPAQGLWGYTF. The CDR3 region has the DNA TGTGCCAGCAGCCCCGCTCAGGGATTGTGGGGCTACACCTTC.

This chain connects TRBV6-5 to TRBJ1-1; a weak D match, TRBD1 (5 bases). V shed 6 bases and J shed 3 bases, with 14 bases lying between them. CDR1 and CDR2 from the germline V gene are MNHEY and SVGAGI. The CDR3 is 14 amino acids. CDR3 loop: CASSRREADTEAFF. The CDR3 DNA is TGTGCCAGCAGCCGCAGGGAAGCGGACACTGAAGCTTTCTTT.

CDR3: CASSLRALYEQYF. The DNA for the CDR3 is TGTGCCAGCAGCTTACGGGCTCTCTACGAGCAGTACTTC. The rearrangement joins TRBV7-2 to TRBJ2-7; D is ambiguous. The ends were cut back, 2 bases at V and 3 bases at J, with 8 bases in the middle. The CDR3 sequence is 13 residues long. Germline V gene sequence: CDR1 SGHTA, CDR2 FQGNSA.

The genes are TRBV11-2 and TRBJ2-3; no clear D gene. Germline lookup yields CDR1 SGHAT and CDR2 FQNNGV. Trimming took 0 bases from V and 6 from J, leaving 10 bases between them. This CDR3 comprises 14 residues. CDR3 protein: CASSLDAGVDTQYF. As DNA, the CDR3 is TGTGCCAGCAGCTTAGATGCAGGAGTTGATACGCAGTATTTT.